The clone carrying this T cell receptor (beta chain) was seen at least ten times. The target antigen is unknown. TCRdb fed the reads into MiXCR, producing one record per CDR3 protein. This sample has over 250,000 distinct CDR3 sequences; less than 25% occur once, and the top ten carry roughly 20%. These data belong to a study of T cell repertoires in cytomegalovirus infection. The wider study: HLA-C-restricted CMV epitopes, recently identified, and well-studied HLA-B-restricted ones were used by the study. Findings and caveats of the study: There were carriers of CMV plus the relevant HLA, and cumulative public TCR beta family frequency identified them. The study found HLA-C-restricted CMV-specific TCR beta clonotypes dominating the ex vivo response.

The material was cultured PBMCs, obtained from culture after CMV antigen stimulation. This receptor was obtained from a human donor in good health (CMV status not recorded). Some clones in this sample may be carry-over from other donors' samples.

The CDR3 reads CASSYYRELNTEAFF. The CDR3 nucleotides read TGTGCCAGCAGTTACTACAGGGAATTGAACACTGAAGCTTTCTTT. This chain joins TRBV6-2 or TRBV6-3 and TRBJ1-1, with TRBD1 as a possible D gene (6 bases). Trimming pared 1 base from V and 0 bases from J, leaving 9 bases between. Germline lookup yields CDR1 MNHEY and CDR2 SVGEGT. This CDR3 has 15 residues.